A selection of T cell receptor beta chains follows, all from one sample in a study of graft-versus-host responses after intestinal transplantation. The assay was immunoSEQ multiplex PCR, and TCRdb's table has in-frame clones only and misses some. The data contain roughly 56,000 clones, approximately 89% of them seen just once; the ten biggest clones take up under 3%. The sample was PBMCs, taken about 120 days after intestinal transplantation. The source of these receptors is a human patient who received an intestinal transplant, so some T cells may come from the graft donor. The CDR3 runs from the conserved cysteine through the conserved F or W.

j_call v_call cdr3_aa
TRBJ1-1 TRBV6-5 CASSWDSSTVGTEAFF
TRBJ2-2 TRBV9 CASSVEHHGTGELFF
TRBJ2-5 TRBV5-1 CASSLSPVGETQYF
TRBJ2-7 TRBV6-1 CASSKNGLTSYEQYF
TRBJ2-5 TRBV5-6 CASSLIRTKQYF
TRBJ2-7 TRBV13 CASSSSRDGGYEQYF
TRBJ2-3 TRBV28 CASALADSTDTQYF
TRBJ2-3 TRBV28 CASSLVYPGQREDTQYF
TRBJ2-7 TRBV7-9 CASSFGYAGTDYEQYF
TRBJ2-3 TRBV10-1 CASRTLDTRLTDTQYF
TRBJ2-1 TRBV7-8 CASSLDSVWTIFHNEQFF
TRBJ1-5 TRBV19 CASSMGQEQPQHF
TRBJ1-5 TRBV18 CASSRWGDSNQPQHF
TRBJ1-1 TRBV7-8 CASRLGWGNTEAFF
TRBJ2-3 TRBV1 CTSSHPLRSTDTQYF
TRBJ2-2 TRBV19 CASSTETGELFF
TRBJ2-3 TRBV6-6 CASSTPSSGTKYF
TRBJ2-6 TRBV28 CASGDRGPGANVLTF
TRBJ2-1 TRBV4-1 CASSASGSSYNEQFF
TRBJ2-1 TRBV4-1 CASSLWDRTYNEQLF
TRBJ2-5 TRBV5-4 CASRFGTQETQYF
NA TRBV10-3 CAIGGGESDTQHF
TRBJ2-2 TRBV7-6 CASSWLRGGSGELFF
TRBJ2-5 TRBV6-1 CASRWEDTLQETQYF
TRBJ2-3 TRBV27 CASIQGSTDTQYF
TRBJ1-3 TRBV6-1 CASTVTGGNTIYF
TRBJ1-5 TRBV4-1 CASSKVHSNQPQHF
TRBJ2-3 TRBV9 CASSPRQGGGTDTQYF
TRBJ2-5 TRBV5-4 CASSLAQGGFGTQYF
TRBJ2-5 TRBV19 CASSYRGGETQYF
TRBJ1-3 TRBV30 CAWSRTGAGNTIYF
TRBJ2-7 TRBV2 CASSEGVYEQYF
TRBJ2-1 TRBV28 CASSRDRDLNEQFF
TRBJ2-7 TRBV28 CASEITGGSDEQYF
TRBJ1-1 TRBV11-1 CASSTGRNTEAFF
TRBJ1-5 TRBV5-5 CASSLEGSNQPQHF